A single sample is the source of the 29 T cell receptor beta chains below, sequenced in a study of radiotherapy plus CTLA-4 blockade in lung cancer. Some clones are missing from TCRdb's copy, which holds only in-frame ones; the method was immunoSEQ multiplex PCR. The sample has over 50,000 clones, 79% seen once. The sequencing used peripheral blood, collected from a patient treated with radiotherapy plus ipilimumab. The receptors here all came from a human donor with non-small cell lung cancer who had a partial response to radiotherapy plus ipilimumab.

The J gene is TRBJ1-6, the V gene TRBV5-1, with a possible D match to TRBD1 (5 bases). The CDR3 consists of 15 residues. Germline V gene data show CDR1 as SGHRS and CDR2 as YFSETQ. The V gene lost 0 bases and the J gene lost 10 bases, with 14 bases spanning the gap. The CDR3 DNA reads TGCGCCAGCAGCTTGGCCGGGGGACTGGAGTCACCCCTCCACTTT. This gives the protein CASSLAGGLESPLHF.

The gene calls are TRBV18 and TRBJ1-1, with 9 bases that match TRBD1. Germline loops: CDR1 KGHSH, CDR2 LQKENI. Trimming took 2 bases from V and 2 from J; bases not matched to a gene: 15. This CDR3 comprises 19 residues. The DNA of the CDR3 is TGTGCCAGCTCACCATTTCGCGGCGGGGACAGGGCGTACAACACTGAAGCTTTCTTT. Its protein product is CASSPFRGGDRAYNTEAFF. Combining the CDR3 with reference TRBV18 and TRBJ1-1 gives the whole variable domain NAGVMQNPRHLVRRRGQEARLRCSPMKGHSHVYWYRQLPEEGLKFMVYLQKENIIDESGMPKERFSAEFPKEGPSILRIQQVVRGDSAAYFCASSPFRGGDRAYNTEAFFGQGTRLTVV.

This clone was counted once. This sequence joins TRBV18 and TRBJ2-7, with 11 bases identical to TRBD1. The junction had 5 bases not matched to a gene; V was cut back by 4 bases and J by 3 bases. The CDR3 is 15 residues long. Looked up from germline, CDR1 is KGHSH and CDR2 is LQKENI. CDR3 sequence: CASSLSGTGGYEQYF. CDR3 DNA: TGTGCCAGCTCACTCAGCGGGACAGGGGGCTACGAGCAGTACTTC.

The chain combines TRBV5-6 with TRBJ2-3; D remains ambiguous. The CDR3 is 11 amino acids. Germline values: CDR1 SGHDT, CDR2 YYEEEE. Trimming cost V 2 bases and J 6 bases, with 4 bases left between them. DNA of the CDR3: TGTGCCAGCAGCTTCCGGGATACGCAGTATTTT. This codes for CASSFRDTQYF. Looking up the rest from reference TRBV5-6 and TRBJ2-3 gives the full variable domain: DAGVTQSPTHLIKTRGQQVTLRCSPKSGHDTVSWYQQALGQGPQFIFQYYEEEERQRGNFPDRFSGHQFPNYSSELNVNALLLGDSALYLCASSFRDTQYFGPGTRLTVL.

V usage is TRBV5-4 and J usage is TRBJ2-1; 9 positions match TRBD2. The V gene's germline CDR1 is SGHNT and CDR2 YYREEE (reference sequence). The CDR3 contains 15 residues. V lost 4 bases to trimming and J lost 6 bases; unmatched junction nucleotides: 8. CDR3 bases: TGTGCCAGCAGCAACCTAGGCGGGGGGGGCAATGAGCAGTTCTTC. Translating it yields CASSNLGGGGNEQFF.

V is TRBV5-6 and J is TRBJ2-5; tentatively, D is TRBD1 (5 bases). Germline loops: CDR1 SGHDT, CDR2 YYEEEE. The CDR3 sequence is 13 residues long. V was cut by 4 bases and J by 1 base, with 8 bases left in between. CDR3: CASSAGFQETQYF. Written as DNA, the CDR3 is TGTGCCAGCAGCGCAGGGTTCCAAGAGACCCAGTACTTC.

The table lists this clone with a count of one. V and J are TRBV7-2 and TRBJ1-5; TRBD1 matches 12 bases. Germline V lookup: CDR1 SGHTA, CDR2 FQGNSA. The junction had 4 bases not matched to a gene; V was cut back by 5 bases and J by 5 bases. The CDR3 extends over 15 amino acids. This CDR3 reads CASSRDRGRDQPQHF. The CDR3 DNA is TGTGCCAGCAGCCGGGACAGGGGGCGCGATCAGCCCCAGCATTTT.

This sequence joins TRBV4-1 and TRBJ1-1; the D is unclear. Germline V gene sequence: CDR1 MGHRA, CDR2 YSYEKL. This CDR3 spans 14 amino acids. Trimming took 0 bases from V and 5 from J, leaving 10 bases between them. CDR3 in amino acids: CASSQEPPATEAFF. The CDR3 nucleotides are TGCGCCAGCAGCCAAGAACCCCCAGCGACTGAAGCTTTCTTT.

J is TRBJ1-3 and V is TRBV9, with D tentatively TRBD1 (5 bases). The germline gives CDR1 SGDLS, CDR2 YYNGEE. The CDR3 is 15 amino acids. V shed 5 bases and J shed 0 bases, with 12 bases lying between them. CDR3: CASSIGADSGNTIYF. As DNA, the CDR3 is TGTGCCAGCAGTATAGGGGCAGACTCTGGAAACACCATATATTTT.

This clone was seen a handful of times. The chain is built from TRBV28 and TRBJ1-4; the D is unclear. From germline, CDR1 is MDHEN and CDR2 SYDVKM. Between the trimmed V and J ends, which lost 6 bases and 3 bases, there was a span of 8 bases. The CDR3 consists of 13 residues. The CDR3 DNA is TGTGCCAGCAGGGCGGGGTCTAATGAAAAACTGTTTTTT. It specifies CASRAGSNEKLFF.

This chain links TRBV2 with TRBJ2-5, with 10 bases that match TRBD2. Germline CDR1 and CDR2: SNHLY and FYNNEI. The V gene end was trimmed by 9 bases and the J gene end by 2 bases; junction bases not matched to a gene: 12. The CDR3 spans 16 residues. The CDR3 sequence: CASGGELAGEQETQYF. In nucleotides, the CDR3 is TGTGCCAGTGGGGGGGAGCTAGCGGGGGAACAAGAGACCCAGTACTTC.

This chain connects TRBV5-4 to TRBJ2-3; D unclear. The CDR3 contains 13 residues. Germline-derived CDR1 and CDR2 are SGHNT and YYREEE (reference sequence). V shed 0 bases and J shed 2 bases, with 4 bases lying between them. CDR3 nucleotides: TGTGCCAGCAGCTTGGTATACACAGATACGCAGTATTTT. Translation: CASSLVYTDTQYF.

The chain links TRBV11-3 to TRBJ2-2; 11 bases align to TRBD1. With 5 bases clipped from V and 5 bases from J, the junction kept 4 bases outside the gene matches. The CDR3 has 15 amino acids. Germline V gene sequence: CDR1 SGHNT, CDR2 YENEEA. CDR3 residues: CASSPGQGVTGELFF. In nucleotides, the CDR3 is TGTGCCAGCAGCCCGGGACAGGGGGTGACCGGGGAGCTGTTTTTT.

This clone was seen a few times. The chain has TRBV6-5 and TRBJ2-1; TRBD2 matches 11 bases. Per germline, CDR1 MNHEY and CDR2 SVGAGI. The J segment lost 9 bases and the V segment lost 2 bases, leaving 9 bases of the junction unmatched. This CDR3 has 16 residues. CDR3 in amino acids: CASSYIAGGPAGEQFF. The CDR3 DNA follows: TGTGCCAGCAGTTACATAGCGGGGGGGCCAGCGGGTGAGCAGTTCTTC.

The genes are TRBV5-1 and TRBJ2-3; possible D gene TRBD1, 6 bases. The germline V gene has CDR1 SGHRS and CDR2 YFSETQ. The V gene lost 7 bases and the J gene lost 6 bases, with 18 bases spanning the gap. This CDR3 is 14 amino acids long. CDR3 DNA: TGCGCCAGCGCCTTAACAGGGTTGGCGGATACGCAGTATTTT. It yields the protein CASALTGLADTQYF.

The gene calls are TRBV5-1 and TRBJ2-2; 12 bases fit TRBD1. After removal of 3 bases from V and 7 bases from J, the junction contained 7 bases not matched to a gene. CDR3 length: 16 residues. Germline lookup yields CDR1 SGHRS and CDR2 YFSETQ. CDR3 residues: CASSWGQGAPGGELFF. In DNA, the CDR3 is TGCGCCAGCAGCTGGGGACAGGGGGCGCCGGGCGGGGAGCTGTTTTTT.

The rearrangement uses TRBV5-4 and TRBJ2-3; TRBD1 matches at 9 bases. CDR1 and CDR2 from the germline V gene are SGHNT and YYREEE (reference sequence). The CDR3 spans 15 residues. The trim removed 9 bases at V and 3 bases at J, leaving 11 bases unmatched. The CDR3 DNA sequence: TGTGCCACCCGAATGTACGGGACAGGGACAGATACGCAGTATTTT. Its translation: CATRMYGTGTDTQYF.

The chain has TRBV28 and TRBJ1-6, with D maybe TRBD1 (5 bases). Germline V gene lookup returns CDR1 MDHEN and CDR2 SYDVKM. Deletions cut 5 bases from V and 8 bases from J, with 16 bases between. The CDR3 length is 15 residues. The CDR3: CASSGGTYRDSPLHF. The CDR3 coding sequence is TGTGCCAGCAGTGGAGGGACGTACCGCGATTCACCCCTCCACTTT. The full variable domain, its missing parts supplied by reference TRBV28 and TRBJ1-6, is DVKVTQSSRYLVKRTGEKVFLECVQDMDHENMFWYRQDPGLGLRLIYFSYDVKMKEKGDIPEGYSVSREKKERFSLILESASTNQTSMYLCASSGGTYRDSPLHFGNGTRLTVT.

This clone was detected a few times. The rearrangement links TRBV25-1 to TRBJ1-4; TRBD1 matches at 9 bases. CDR3 length: 12 residues. J was trimmed by 8 bases and V by 8 bases; bases with no gene match: 3. The V gene's germline CDR1 is MGHDK and CDR2 SYGVNS. The CDR3 DNA follows: TGTGCCAGCGGGGACAGGGCGGAAAAACTGTTTTTT. It yields the protein CASGDRAEKLFF.

This chain uses TRBV7-2 with TRBJ2-1; perhaps TRBD2 as D (5 bases). V dropped 3 bases and J dropped 9 bases, with 12 bases sitting between them. Germline CDR1 reads SGHTA; CDR2 reads FQGNSA. The CDR3 spans 13 residues. CDR3 loop: CASSLRPAGEQFF. As DNA, the CDR3 is TGTGCCAGCAGCTTGAGGCCGGCGGGTGAGCAGTTCTTC.

The chain carries TRBV4-2 and TRBJ2-7; D uncertain. V was clipped by 0 bases and J by 0 bases, with 9 bases between them. This CDR3 contains 15 residues. CDR1 is LGHNA, CDR2 YNFKEQ, per germline. Written as DNA, the CDR3 is TGTGCCAGCAGCCAAGATCCTGGGCTCTCCTACGAGCAGTACTTC. This gives the protein CASSQDPGLSYEQYF.

The J gene is TRBJ2-1, the V gene TRBV2, with 12 bases that match TRBD2. CDR1 and CDR2 (germline): SNHLY, FYNNEI. Trimming took 4 bases from V and 4 from J; bases not matched to a gene: 2. The CDR3 sequence is 15 residues long. This CDR3 reads CASSGLAGGYNEQFF. The CDR3 DNA is TGTGCCAGCAGTGGGCTAGCGGGGGGGTACAATGAGCAGTTCTTC.

Here the CDR3 reads CASGYRVPSGNTIYF. The CDR3 DNA sequence: TGTGCCAGCGGGTACAGGGTCCCCTCTGGAAACACCATATATTTT. J is TRBJ1-3 and V is TRBV7-8; a possible D gene is TRBD1 (6 bases). This CDR3 region has 15 residues. Trimming shortened V by 8 bases and J by 0 bases, and 14 bases separated the two germline ends. CDR1 and CDR2 (germline): SGHVS, FQNEAQ.

There are a few counts of this clone. This chain uses TRBV6-5 with TRBJ2-3; 9 bases are shared with TRBD2. The CDR3 consists of 15 residues. CDR1 and CDR2 from the germline V gene are MNHEY and SVGAGI. The V gene end was trimmed by 5 bases and the J gene end by 0 bases; junction bases not matched to a gene: 3. Written as DNA, the CDR3 is TGTGCCAGCAGTCTAGCGGGGAGTAGCACAGATACGCAGTATTTT. It codes for CASSLAGSSTDTQYF.

The rearrangement joins TRBV6-6 to TRBJ1-4; possible D gene TRBD1, 6 bases. CDR3 length equals 14 residues. The V end was cut by 5 bases, the J end by 7 bases, with 14 bases between. CDR1 is MNHNY and CDR2 is SVGAGI in the germline V gene (reference sequence). The CDR3 sequence is CASSTQGIGEKLFF. The CDR3 nucleotides read TGTGCCAGCAGTACACAGGGAATCGGTGAAAAACTGTTTTTT.

This chain links TRBV6-1 with TRBJ1-2; a possible D gene is TRBD1 (5 bases). This CDR3 contains 15 residues. CDR1 is MNHNS and CDR2 is SASEGT in the germline V gene. The V end lost 9 bases, the J end lost 4 bases, and 21 bases lay between the germline ends. Here the CDR3 DNA reads TGTGCCAGTCCCAACGCCGGGGGAGGGTTCTATGGCTACACCTTC. Protein sequence: CASPNAGGGFYGYTF.

This clone was counted a few times. The chain joins TRBV7-6 to TRBJ1-2, with 7 bases identical to TRBD1. The V gene's germline CDR1 is SGHVS and CDR2 FNYEAQ. V gave up 5 bases and J gave up 1 base; unmatched junction bases: 7. There are 15 residues in the CDR3. The CDR3 sequence: CASSPWDRVNYGYTF. The DNA of the CDR3 is TGTGCCAGCAGCCCCTGGGACAGAGTTAACTATGGCTACACCTTC.

V and J are TRBV6-1 and TRBJ2-2; D is possibly TRBD2 (7 bases). Deletions cut 1 base from V and 4 bases from J, with 13 bases between. The germline V gene encodes CDR1 MNHNS and CDR2 SASEGT. The CDR3 runs 16 residues. This chain's CDR3 is CASSEGWGGGTGELFF. The CDR3 DNA reads TGTGCCAGCAGTGAAGGATGGGGGGGCGGCACCGGGGAGCTGTTTTTT.

The chain is built from TRBV5-1 and TRBJ2-1; 13 bases are shared with TRBD2. The CDR3 loop spans 18 amino acids. Germline CDR1 and CDR2: SGHRS and YFSETQ. V lost 1 base to trimming and J lost 3 bases; unmatched junction nucleotides: 7. Here the CDR3 reads CASSLTSGGAFGYNEQFF. Here the CDR3 DNA reads TGCGCCAGCAGCTTGACTAGCGGGGGGGCCTTTGGCTACAATGAGCAGTTCTTC.